The next 11 T cell receptor beta chains were all read from a single sample in a study of blood T cell repertoires in COVID-19. Using immunoSEQ multiplex PCR, the repertoire was profiled, and TCRdb retains in-frame clones only, with some absent. The table has around 40,000 clones, roughly 90% seen once. Sequencing was carried out using peripheral blood. The receptor source for this set is a human donor in a cohort sampled during active COVID-19.

The chain combines TRBV28 with TRBJ1-5, with 7 bases identical to TRBD1. CDR1 is MDHEN and CDR2 is SYDVKM in the germline V gene. There are 20 residues in the CDR3. V lost 4 bases to trimming and J lost 1 base; unmatched junction nucleotides: 19. The CDR3 here is CASSSSIGTDIYFSNQPQHF. The CDR3 nucleotides read TGTGCCAGCAGTTCCTCTATTGGGACAGACATTTACTTCAGCAATCAGCCCCAGCATTTT.

V usage is TRBV6-6 and J usage is TRBJ1-1; D may be TRBD1 (5 bases). Between the trimmed V and J ends, which lost 10 bases and 1 base, there was a span of 13 bases. Per the germline V gene, CDR1 is MNHNY and CDR2 is SVGAGI (reference sequence). The CDR3 length is 13 residues. CDR3 DNA sequence: TGTGCCACCAGCGGCAGGGCGAACACTGAAGCTTTCTTT. It encodes CATSGRANTEAFF.

This sequence joins TRBV4-1 and TRBJ2-5, with D tentatively TRBD1 (5 bases). The CDR3 covers 14 residues. The germline CDR1 and CDR2 sequences are MGHRA and YSYEKL. Trimming removed 0 bases from V and 9 bases from J, with 14 bases in between. CDR3 amino acids: CASSQDRAGLAQYF. CDR3 nucleotide sequence: TGCGCCAGCAGCCAAGACAGGGCTGGTTTGGCCCAGTACTTC.

This chain links TRBV6-2 or TRBV6-3 with TRBJ2-4; TRBD1 is a possible D gene (5 bases). Trimming stripped 2 bases from V and 7 bases from J, with 9 bases between. CDR1 is MNHEY, CDR2 SVGEGT, per germline. CDR3 size: 13 residues. CDR3 residues: CASSYDSWNIQYF. CDR3 bases: TGTGCCAGCAGTTACGACAGTTGGAACATTCAGTACTTC.

This rearrangement joins TRBV20-1 to TRBJ2-7; a weak D match, TRBD1 (5 bases). Germline CDR1 reads DFQATT; CDR2 reads SNEGSKA (reference sequence). The CDR3 is made up of 11 amino acids. V gave up 5 bases and J gave up 3 bases, with 8 bases separating them. The CDR3 sequence: CSAYRFYEQYF. DNA for the CDR3: TGCAGTGCTTACAGGTTCTACGAGCAGTACTTC.

This chain joins TRBV5-1 and TRBJ1-1; D ambiguous. CDR1 and CDR2 from the germline V gene are SGHRS and YFSETQ. The CDR3 runs to 16 residues. Deletions cut 0 bases from V and 0 bases from J, with 12 bases between. CDR3 sequence reads: CASSLGQAPLNTEAFF. Written as DNA, the CDR3 is TGCGCCAGCAGCTTGGGCCAAGCACCCTTGAACACTGAAGCTTTCTTT.

The rearrangement joins TRBV27 to TRBJ1-4; possibly TRBD1 for D (5 bases). V lost 5 bases, J lost 7 bases, and 17 bases lay in between. Germline CDR1 reads MNHEY; CDR2 reads SMNVEV (reference sequence). This CDR3 contains 15 residues. The CDR3 DNA reads TGTGCCAGCAGTGCCCAAAGGACCCAGGGTGAAAAACTGTTTTTT. It encodes CASSAQRTQGEKLFF. Variable domain in full (rest from reference TRBV27 and TRBJ1-4): EAQVTQNPRYLITVTGKKLTVTCSQNMNHEYMSWYRQDPGLGLRQIYYSMNVEVTDKGDVPEGYKVSRKEKRNFPLILESPSPNQTSLYFCASSAQRTQGEKLFFGSGTQLSVL.

The rearrangement links TRBV4-1 to TRBJ1-5, with no clear D. CDR3 size: 15 residues. V was shortened by 0 bases and J by 4 bases, with 10 bases between the two germline ends. Looked up from germline, CDR1 is MGHRA and CDR2 is YSYEKL. The CDR3 bases are TGCGCCAGCAGCCAAGATGCGGGCCTAAATCAGCCCCAGCATTTT. Its translation: CASSQDAGLNQPQHF.

The CDR3 bases are TGTGCCAGCAGGCAGACAGCCGCCTACGAGCAGTACTTC. It encodes CASRQTAAYEQYF. The chain uses TRBV2 and TRBJ2-7; D perhaps matches TRBD1 (5 bases). Germline V gene lookup returns CDR1 SNHLY and CDR2 FYNNEI. This CDR3 comprises 13 residues. With 6 bases removed from V and 2 bases from J, the gap between germline ends came to 11 bases.

V usage is TRBV10-2 and J usage is TRBJ2-3; D may be TRBD2 (6 bases). The CDR3 spans 17 residues. CDR1 is WSHSY and CDR2 is SAAADI in the germline V gene. Trimming removed 2 bases at V and 2 bases at J, with 17 bases between. CDR3 in amino acids: CASSEVGAGRLTDTQYF. The CDR3 nucleotides read TGCGCCAGCAGTGAGGTCGGGGCGGGGAGACTCACAGATACGCAGTATTTT.

This chain connects TRBV5-1 to TRBJ1-1; no reliable D call. The germline V and J ends were trimmed by 0 bases and 4 bases, with 7 bases remaining between them. Germline values: CDR1 SGHRS, CDR2 YFSETQ. CDR3 length equals 13 residues. CDR3 nucleotide sequence: TGCGCCAGCAGCTTGGCGGTTGGCACTGAAGCTTTCTTT. Residues: CASSLAVGTEAFF.